The rows below give T cell receptor beta chains drawn from one sample of a study of cytomegalovirus exposure and HLA in healthy donors. Repertoires were generated with immunoSEQ multiplex PCR, while TCRdb's copy carries only in-frame clones and drops some. Its listing shows 200,000 or so clones. The sample was PBMCs. The receptor source for this set is a boy younger than 18 in good health and CMV-seronegative. Both conserved end residues are part of each CDR3. Fields, in order: D gene, V gene, J gene, CDR3 DNA, CDR3 protein. A D gene is named only where the DNA matches it firmly.

>TRBD1|TRBV4-1|TRBJ1-5
TGCGCCAGCAGCCGTCAGGGGGCCCGTCAGCCCCAGCATTTT
CASSRQGARQPQHF
>.|TRBV11-3|TRBJ2-4
TGTGCCAGCAGCCCGCTACTAGCCAAAAACATTCAGTACTTC
CASSPLLAKNIQYF
>.|TRBV9|TRBJ1-5
TGTGCCAGCAGCCTTCGGGGGGGGCCCCAGCCCCAGCATTTT
CASSLRGGPQPQHF
>.|TRBV30|TRBJ2-3
TGTGCCTGGAGTGGACAGGCGGCAGATACGCAGTATTTT
CAWSGQAADTQYF
>.|TRBV29-1|TRBJ1-2
TGCAGCGTACCGACTGGACTCTATGGCTACACCTTC
CSVPTGLYGYTF
>.|TRBV6-8|TRBJ1-2
TGTGCCAGCAGTTTACCCGCTTTTATTTTACAGGGCGGCGGCTACACCTTC
CASSLPAFILQGGGYTF
>.|TRBV11-2|TRBJ1-2
TGTGCCAGCAGCACGCCCACAGGTGCGGGCTACACCTTC
CASSTPTGAGYTF
>.|TRBV11-2|TRBJ2-6
TGTGCCAGCAGCTTAGTTGGGGGCCGGGGATCTGGGGCCAACGTCCTGACTTTC
CASSLVGGRGSGANVLTF
>.|TRBV27|TRBJ1-6
TGTGCCAGCACCCCCGGGGGGCGTTCACCCCTCCACTTT
CASTPGGRSPLHF
>.|TRBV28|TRBJ1-5
TGTGCCAGCAGTGGGCCGGACGCGGGTGGCAATCAGCCCCAGCATTTT
CASSGPDAGGNQPQHF
>.|TRBV28|TRBJ1-2
TGTGCCAGCAGATCCCTCTGGGGGCAGAACTATGGCTACACCTTC
CASRSLWGQNYGYTF
>.|TRBV18|TRBJ1-1
TGTGCCAGCTCACCAGTGGGCAGGGGCACTGAAGCTTTCTTT
CASSPVGRGTEAFF
>.|TRBV5-8|TRBJ2-7
TGTGCCAGCAGCCCTAACCACGAGCAGTACTTC
CASSPNHEQYF
>.|TRBV4-2|TRBJ2-5
TGTGCCAGCAGCCAAGGGTCGGGAGATAGGGAGACCCAGTACTTC
CASSQGSGDRETQYF
>.|TRBV18|TRBJ1-1
TGTGCCAGCTCACCTCCGCCCCAGGGGCTGAACACTGAAGCTTTCTTT
CASSPPPQGLNTEAFF
>.|TRBV30|TRBJ2-7
TGTGCCTGGAGGCCATGGGGCCGGGCTGGCGACGAGCAGTACTTC
CAWRPWGRAGDEQYF
>TRBD2|TRBV2|TRBJ2-1
TGTGCCAGCAGGGGACTAGCGGCCTACAATGAGCAGTTCTTC
CASRGLAAYNEQFF
>.|TRBV5-6|TRBJ1-5
TGTGCCAGCAGCTCCTGGGTGGCACCGAGTGGAGCCCAGCATTTT
CASSSWVAPSGAQHF
>.|TRBV27|TRBJ1-1
TGTGCCAGCAGTTTAAAATTCAGCACTGAAGCTTTCTTT
CASSLKFSTEAFF
>.|TRBV28|TRBJ1-2
TGTGCCAGCAGTTTGAGTAATCCCTATGGCTACACCTTC
CASSLSNPYGYTF
>TRBD2|TRBV9|TRBJ2-3
TGTGCCAGCAGCTACCTATTGGGAGGGAGCACAGATACGCAGTATTTT
CASSYLLGGSTDTQYF
>.|TRBV5-6|TRBJ1-2
TGTGCCAGCCAAAGCGCGGGGGATTTAGTTTTGAATGGCTACACCTTC
CASQSAGDLVLNGYTF
>.|TRBV30|TRBJ2-5
TGTGCCTGGAGTTCCGGACAGCCACAAGAGACCCAGTACTTC
CAWSSGQPQETQYF
>.|TRBV6-1|TRBJ1-5
TGTGCCAGCAGTGTGCCAGGCTCGAGCAATCAGCCCCAGCATTTT
CASSVPGSSNQPQHF
>TRBD1|TRBV30|TRBJ1-1
TGTGCCTGGAGTGTGGACAGGGCAAGAGCTGAAGCTTTCTTT
CAWSVDRARAEAFF
>.|TRBV27|TRBJ2-2
TGTGCCAGCCGCCAAGCGGGCACCAACACCGGGGAGCTGTTTTTT
CASRQAGTNTGELFF
>.|TRBV18|TRBJ2-3
TGTGCCAGCTCACCATCTTCTGGGAGAAGCACAGATACGCAGTATTTT
CASSPSSGRSTDTQYF
>TRBD1|TRBV6-5|TRBJ1-2
TGTGCCAGCAGCTACTCGAGGACAGGTGGCAGCTATGGCTACACCTTC
CASSYSRTGGSYGYTF
>.|TRBV9|TRBJ2-7
TGTGCCAGCAGCGTAGGGGGGGAGTACGAGCAGTACTTC
CASSVGGEYEQYF
>.|TRBV7-9|TRBJ1-1
TGTGCCAGCAGCCCTTTCTTTGGCCCAGAAGCTTTCTTT
CASSPFFGPEAFF
>.|TRBV19|TRBJ2-7
TGTGCCAGTAGTGGGGGCCCCTACGTGCAGTACTTC
CASSGGPYVQYF
>TRBD2|TRBV5-1|TRBJ2-7
TGCGCCAGCAGCTTGAGCGGGACCTACGAGCAGTACTTC
CASSLSGTYEQYF
>.|TRBV6-6|TRBJ2-5
TGTGCCAGCAGTCGGGGGCGGGAGGAGACCCAGTACTTC
CASSRGREETQYF
>TRBD1|TRBV30|TRBJ1-1
TGTGCCTTAAACAGGGGGATGAACACTGAAGCTTTCTTT
CALNRGMNTEAFF
>.|TRBV5-4|TRBJ2-3
TGTGCCAGCAGCTTGAAAAGGGGCGACGGCACAGATACGCAGTATTTT
CASSLKRGDGTDTQYF
>TRBD1|TRBV2|TRBJ2-3
TGTGCCGGGAGTGGAGGGACAGGGAGTATTTTGTATTTT
CAGSGGTGSILYF
>.|TRBV29-1|TRBJ2-7
TGCAGCGTTGAGATGGTTTCGGTCCACGAGCAGTACTTC
CSVEMVSVHEQYF
>TRBD2|TRBV5-1|TRBJ2-1
TGCGCCAGCAGACGGCAGCAGCGCCCCGGGGAGGGAGGCTCCTACAATGAGCAGTTCTTC
CASRRQQRPGEGGSYNEQFF
>.|TRBV9|TRBJ1-5
TGTGCCAGCAGCAGCTCAGGGAGGGATCAGCCCCAGCATTTT
CASSSSGRDQPQHF
>.|TRBV30|TRBJ1-5
TGTGCCTGGAGTGCGGACTCAAGAAAGCAGCCCCAGCATTTT
CAWSADSRKQPQHF
>.|TRBV7-3|TRBJ2-1
TGTGCCAGCAGCCCTCCTAGCAATGAGCAGTTCTTC
CASSPPSNEQFF
>TRBD2|TRBV7-2|TRBJ2-1
TGTGCCAGCTCCTGGACTAGCTCGGGTGAGCAGTTCTTC
CASSWTSSGEQFF
>.|TRBV5-4|TRBJ1-4
TGTGCCAGCAGCTTGGGACTCAATGGGGAAAAACTGTTTTTT
CASSLGLNGEKLFF
>TRBD1|TRBV19|TRBJ2-7
TGTGCCAGTAGTATACGTGTCGGGACAGGGGACCGGACGCTAGGCGAGCAGTACTTC
CASSIRVGTGDRTLGEQYF
>TRBD2|TRBV7-9|TRBJ2-1
TGTGCCAGCAGCTTTAAAGCGGGGGAATCCTACAATGAGCAGTTCTTC
CASSFKAGESYNEQFF
>.|TRBV7-3|TRBJ2-3
TGTGCCAGCAGCTTCGGGCAGGGGATAGATACGCAGTATTTT
CASSFGQGIDTQYF
>.|TRBV27|TRBJ2-3
TGTGCCAGCAGTTTTCAGGGTACCCCAGATACGCAGTATTTT
CASSFQGTPDTQYF
>.|TRBV7-2|TRBJ2-2
TGTGCCAGCAGCTTCGGCCAGGGATGGGGCGGGGAGCTGTTTTTT
CASSFGQGWGGELFF
>.|TRBV7-2|TRBJ1-5
TGTGCCAGCAGCTTAGGACATTATAATCAGCCCCAGCATTTT
CASSLGHYNQPQHF
>TRBD1|TRBV5-4|TRBJ2-7
TGTGCCAGCAGCTCCCCGGGACAGGGCTACGAGCAGTACTTC
CASSSPGQGYEQYF